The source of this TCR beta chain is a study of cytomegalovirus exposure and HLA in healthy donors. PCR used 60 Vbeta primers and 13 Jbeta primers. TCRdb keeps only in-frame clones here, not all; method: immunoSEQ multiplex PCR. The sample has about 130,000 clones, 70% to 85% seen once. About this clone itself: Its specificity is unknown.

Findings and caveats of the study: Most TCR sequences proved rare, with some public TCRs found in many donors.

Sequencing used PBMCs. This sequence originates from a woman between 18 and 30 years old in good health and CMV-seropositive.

This chain's CDR3 is CASSKGTVYGYTF. As DNA, the CDR3 is TGTGCCAGCAGTAAAGGGACAGTATATGGCTACACCTTC. V gene TRBV25-1 combines with J gene TRBJ1-2, with TRBD1 matching over 7 bases. The germline CDR1 and CDR2 sequences are MGHDK and SYGVNS. V shed 5 bases and J 5 bases; nucleotides not matched to a gene: 5. The CDR3 covers 13 residues.